Detailed here is one TCR beta chain. The antigen this receptor binds is unknown. Base qualities are not provided; no much larger clone lies one nucleotide away. The entry originates in a study of graft-versus-host responses after intestinal transplantation (dated by TCRdb to the early 2020s). Notes on the research overall: Multivisceral, liver-intestinal, or isolated intestinal transplants were received by the recipients. Every recipient was given anti-thymocyte globulin induction, followed by 3 to 4 years of maintenance tacrolimus and steroids. After intestinal transplantation, graft-versus-host and host-versus-graft alloreactive T cell clones were followed in the graft, circulation and bone marrow using bulk TCR-beta CDR3 sequencing. To identify alloreactive clones, pre-transplant mixed lymphocyte reaction products were sequenced and then compared with unstimulated pre-transplant donor and recipient T cells. Of the roughly 24 intestinal transplant recipients enrolled in the cohort, one of whom was a retransplant, a few patients without pretransplant specimens were excluded. A peak of at least 4% donor T cells among recipient peripheral blood mononuclear cells was the definition used for donor T cell macrochimerism. Rather than being sequenced by the commercial service, samples from a few later patients were sequenced in-house on an Illumina MiSeq and processed with MiXCR.

Summary of the overall study and its limitations: The relatively low number and heterogeneity of intestinal transplant patients limited the conclusions. GvH clones were found in recipient bone marrow, and some of the GvH clones appeared earlier in ileal mucosa or blood, which is consistent with an intestinal mucosal origin. Early after transplant, peak levels of circulating GvH clones were associated with declines in HvG clones. Patients with donor T cell macrochimerism had high GvH to HvG T cell clonal ratios in their allografts.

The library was obtained by the immunoSEQ multiplex PCR assay. High-throughput TCR-beta CDR3 sequencing of genomic DNA from most patients was performed by Adaptive Biotechnologies. Concerning the study's data processing: TCR sequencing data were retrieved from Adaptive's ImmunoSEQ software for 15 to 20 patients, whereas three other patients were processed with MiXCR and VDJtools. CDR3 nucleotide sequences shared between donor and recipient were removed because their origin could not be assigned. Alloreactive clones required at least 2-fold expansion over unstimulated cells and minimum CFSE-low frequency of 0.002% (template counts) or 0.001% (read counts). A clone was considered mappable if detected in the sequenced pre-transplant spleen, lymph node, or MLR CFSE-low populations of the donor or recipient. Cumulative frequency of alloreactive clones was calculated as a percentage of all sequences weighted by copy number. TCRdb holds this immuneACCESS table with in-frame rearrangements only. Some clones are missing; in checked studies, unresolved V genes explain under half, and the rest has no known cause. Clonal size and the V and J genes are those of that table, whereas D and trimming came from the DNA. This sample is represented by roughly 16,000 clones; about 55% of them were singletons. Over 10% of the sample goes to the ten largest clones.

Trimming accounts for 4 bases at V and 0 bases at J, while the number of junction bases matched to no gene is 6. CDR1 and CDR2 (MNHEY, SVGAGI) derive from the germline V gene. Counted from cysteine to phenylalanine, this CDR3 has 16 amino acids. Only CDR3 DNA remains: 48 bases, in frame from the first base. Intraepithelial and lamina propria lymphocytes were isolated from graft specimens using dithiothreitol, EDTA incubations and collagenase D digestion. Bulk TCR-beta sequencing was performed on serial intestinal graft biopsy specimens collected as late as 600 days after transplant. The sequence was obtained from a human patient who received an intestinal transplant, so some T cells may come from the graft donor. Rearrangement joined TRBV6-5 to TRBJ1-3, and TRBD1 aligns with 7 junction nucleotides. Here the sequenced sample was ileum tissue, taken 524 days after transplant. CDR3 loop: CASSSGTVVSGNTIYF. The DNA sequence is TGTGCCAGCAGTTCCGGGACAGTCGTCTCTGGAAACACCATATATTTT.